A single sample is the source of the 30 T cell receptor beta chains below, sequenced in a study of regulatory T cells in long-lasting Graves disease. Arm-PCR of CDR3 regions with iRepertoire HTBI primers generated TCR beta libraries. TCRdb fed the multiplex PCR reads into MiXCR, producing one record per CDR3 protein. This repertoire shows about 530,000 distinct CDR3 sequences, around 15% found once; its top ten account for 20% to 25%. The time point here: newly diagnosed GD, antithyroid drugs for less than 3 months. PBMC RNA was the source of the TCR library. The same data also contributed to another study, on T cells in Graves' hyperthyroidism and ophthalmopathy.

The source material was peripheral blood mononuclear cells (PBMCs), sampled at new diagnosis, from a patient treated with antithyroid drugs. These receptors were obtained from a woman aged 35 to 60 with Graves disease.

This clonotype was counted many times. The chain has TRBV10-1 and TRBJ2-1; no clear D gene. CDR1 and CDR2 from the germline V gene are WNHNN and SYGVQD (reference sequence). The CDR3 extends over 13 amino acids. Trimming took off 0 bases at V and 7 bases at J, with 7 bases between the two ends. CDR3 residues: CASSESGINEQFF. CDR3 in DNA: TGCGCCAGCAGTGAGTCAGGAATAAATGAGCAGTTCTTC.

In this sample, this clonotype turned up many times. This sequence joins TRBV12-5 and TRBJ2-1; 9 nucleotides match TRBD2. The germline V gene encodes CDR1 LGHNT and CDR2 FRNRAP. The CDR3 is made up of 14 amino acids. Trimming cost V 7 bases and J 12 bases; bases outside gene matches: 13. The CDR3 loop is CASASLAGDPGQFF. The DNA of the CDR3 is TGTGCTAGTGCCAGTTTAGCGGGGGACCCAGGGCAGTTCTTC.

The V gene is TRBV9, the J gene TRBJ2-7, with TRBD1 as a possible D gene (6 bases). The CDR3 has 13 amino acids. Per the germline V gene, CDR1 is SGDLS and CDR2 is YYNGEE. Deletions cut 0 bases from V and 6 bases from J, with 10 bases between. The CDR3 coding sequence is TGTGCCAGCAGCGTAGGGGGACAAACCGAGCAGTACTTC. It codes for CASSVGGQTEQYF.

This clonotype was seen repeatedly, ten times or more. V is TRBV12-3 or TRBV12-4 and J is TRBJ1-1; tentative D call: TRBD1 (6 bases). V was cut by 6 bases and J by 1 base, with 9 bases left in between. The CDR3 runs 13 residues. The CDR3 nucleotides are TGTGCCAGCAGCTCGGGACAGAACACTGAAGCTTTCTTT. Translated, it gives CASSSGQNTEAFF.

This clonotype was detected only a few times. The chain carries TRBV12-3 or TRBV12-4 and TRBJ2-5; 10 bases match TRBD2. CDR3 length: 13 residues. V was pared by 6 bases and J by 7 bases, with 5 bases of the junction left unmatched. This chain's CDR3 is CASSTIAGGTQYF. CDR3 in DNA: TGTGCCAGCAGCACCATAGCGGGGGGGACCCAGTACTTC.

This clonotype was detected ten times or more. The chain links TRBV30 to TRBJ2-3; the match to TRBD1 covers 10 bases. Trimming cost V 5 bases and J 9 bases; bases outside gene matches: 11. The germline V gene has CDR1 GTSNPN and CDR2 SVGIG (reference sequence). The CDR3 is 14 amino acids. The CDR3, as DNA: TGTGCCTGGGACAGGGGGCTTCGAAGTGAGACGCAGTATTTT. Translating gives CAWDRGLRSETQYF. Supplemented by reference TRBV30 and TRBJ2-3, the full variable domain reads SQTIHQWPATLVQPVGSPLSLECTVEGTSNPNLYWYRQAAGRGLQLLFYSVGIGQISSEVPQNLSASRPQDRQFILSSKKLLLSDSGFYLCAWDRGLRSETQYFGPGTRLTVL.

This clonotype was observed at least ten times. The V and J genes are TRBV12-3 or TRBV12-4 and TRBJ2-2, with D perhaps matching TRBD1 or TRBD2 (6 bases each). The CDR3 length is 16 residues. V lost 1 base, J lost 1 base, and 10 bases lay in between. The CDR3 DNA reads as TGTGCCAGCAGTTTAGAGGGGGGCAGGAACACCGGGGAGCTGTTTTTT. This codes for CASSLEGGRNTGELFF.

The V and J genes are TRBV9 and TRBJ2-3, with D possibly TRBD2 on 6 matching bases. Germline-derived CDR1 and CDR2 are SGDLS and YYNGEE. V was pared by 0 bases and J by 1 base, with 9 bases between. The CDR3 has 15 residues. The CDR3 region is CASSVDGGRTDTQYF. The CDR3 coding sequence is TGTGCCAGCAGCGTAGACGGGGGTCGCACAGATACGCAGTATTTT. The full variable domain, its missing parts supplied by reference TRBV9 and TRBJ2-3, is DSGVTQTPKHLITATGQRVTLRCSPRSGDLSVYWYQQSLDQGLQFLIQYYNGEERAKGNILERFSAQQFPDLHSELNLSSLELGDSALYFCASSVDGGRTDTQYFGPGTRLTVL.

This clonotype was found a few times. The chain links TRBV27 to TRBJ2-1; TRBD1 matches at 8 bases. The germline V gene has CDR1 MNHEY and CDR2 SMNVEV (reference sequence). The CDR3 length is 14 residues. Trimming took 7 bases from V and 2 from J; bases not matched to a gene: 4. The CDR3 bases are TGTGCCAGCACCGCAGGGGGCGCCTACAATGAGCAGTTCTTC. It is translated as CASTAGGAYNEQFF.

This clonotype was seen at least ten times. This rearrangement joins TRBV7-2 to TRBJ2-7; 12 nucleotides agree with TRBD2. Germline CDR1 and CDR2: SGHTA and FQGNSA. The CDR3 runs 15 residues. The V and J ends lost 1 base and 3 bases, in that order; junction bases with no gene match: 1. In DNA, the CDR3 is TGTGCCAGCAGCTTAGAACTAGCGGGGGGCTACGAGCAGTACTTC. Its translation is CASSLELAGGYEQYF.

V is TRBV27 and J is TRBJ2-3; 7 bases match TRBD1. The germline gives CDR1 MNHEY, CDR2 SMNVEV (reference sequence). The V segment lost 4 bases and the J segment 8 bases; nucleotides outside the gene matches: 6. This CDR3 comprises 13 residues. The CDR3 DNA sequence: TGTGCCAGCAGTTATCGGACAGGTGGTACGCAGTATTTT. Translating it yields CASSYRTGGTQYF.

This clonotype was seen ten or more times. The rearrangement uses TRBV6-2 or TRBV6-3 and TRBJ1-5; no firm D call. The germline CDR1 and CDR2 sequences are MNHEY and SVGEGT. V was cut by 10 bases and J by 1 base, with 14 bases left in between. The CDR3 has 14 residues. CDR3 nucleotide sequence: TGTGCCACCGGGGTAGGCCTCAGCAATCAGCCCCAGCATTTT. It specifies CATGVGLSNQPQHF.

This clonotype showed up many times. J is TRBJ2-7 and V is TRBV29-1; 7 bases align to TRBD1. CDR1 is SQVTM, CDR2 ANQGSEA, per germline. The length of the CDR3 is 13 residues. V gave up 1 base and J gave up 1 base; unmatched junction bases: 1. The CDR3 spells CSVEGDSSYEQYF. CDR3 bases: TGCAGCGTTGAAGGGGACAGTTCCTACGAGCAGTACTTC.

This chain uses TRBV20-1 with TRBJ2-4, with 16 bases fitting TRBD2. There are 15 residues in the CDR3. CDR1 and CDR2 (germline): DFQATT, SNEGSKA (reference sequence). The junction had 7 bases not matched to a gene; V was cut back by 6 bases and J by 8 bases. CDR3 in amino acids: CSAPGLAGGGDIQYF. DNA of the CDR3: TGCAGTGCCCCGGGACTAGCGGGGGGGGGGGACATTCAGTACTTC.

This clonotype came up a few times. This chain links TRBV25-1 with TRBJ2-5; possibly TRBD1 for D (5 bases). The CDR3 runs 14 residues. The germline CDR1 and CDR2 sequences are MGHDK and SYGVNS. Trimming shortened V by 3 bases and J by 5 bases, and 13 bases separated the two germline ends. CDR3 protein: CASSDRAGVETQYF. DNA of the CDR3: TGTGCCAGCAGTGACAGGGCTGGGGTTGAGACCCAGTACTTC. Full variable domain (rest looked up from reference TRBV25-1 and TRBJ2-5): EADIYQTPRYLVIGTGKKITLECSQTMGHDKMYWYQQDPGMELHLIHYSYGVNSTEKGDLSSESTVSRIRTEHFPLTLESARPSHTSQYLCASSDRAGVETQYFGPGTRLLVL.

This clonotype was seen more than once but under ten times. This chain connects TRBV12-3 or TRBV12-4 to TRBJ2-3, with D maybe TRBD2 (6 bases). Deletions cut 3 bases from V and 4 bases from J, with 11 bases between. The CDR3 loop spans 14 amino acids. CDR3: CASSLEGIPDTQYF. The CDR3 nucleotides read TGTGCCAGCAGTTTGGAGGGGATCCCAGATACGCAGTATTTT.

The V call is TRBV5-1, the J call TRBJ2-1; perhaps TRBD1 as D (5 bases). V lost 7 bases to trimming and J lost 3 bases, with 11 bases between them. Germline V lookup: CDR1 SGHRS, CDR2 YFSETQ. CDR3 size: 13 residues. CDR3: CASGAGNYNEQFF. The CDR3 coding sequence is TGCGCCAGCGGGGCAGGGAACTACAATGAGCAGTTCTTC.

This clonotype was counted at least ten times. This sequence joins TRBV9 and TRBJ2-2; TRBD2 might be the D (7 bases). Germline lookup yields CDR1 SGDLS and CDR2 YYNGEE. CDR3 size: 16 residues. Trimming took 3 bases from V and 2 from J, leaving 14 bases between them. Here the CDR3 DNA reads TGTGCCAGCAGCGCAAAGGGAGGGGGAAACACCGGGGAGCTGTTTTTT. Translated, it gives CASSAKGGGNTGELFF. The complete variable domain, with remaining parts taken from reference TRBV9 and TRBJ2-2, reads DSGVTQTPKHLITATGQRVTLRCSPRSGDLSVYWYQQSLDQGLQFLIQYYNGEERAKGNILERFSAQQFPDLHSELNLSSLELGDSALYFCASSAKGGGNTGELFFGEGSRLTVL.

This clonotype was seen repeatedly, ten times or more. The chain recombines TRBV7-9 with TRBJ2-3; 13 bases align to TRBD2. Germline V CDR1 and CDR2: SEHNR, FQNEAQ (reference sequence). The CDR3 is made up of 15 amino acids. With 4 bases clipped from V and 5 bases from J, the junction kept 3 bases outside the gene matches. CDR3 loop: CASSSGTSGVDTQYF. CDR3 in DNA: TGTGCCAGCAGCTCCGGGACTAGCGGGGTAGATACGCAGTATTTT.

In its sample, this clonotype was seen many times. V gene TRBV10-3 combines with J gene TRBJ2-1; TRBD1 is a possible D gene (7 bases). Trimming removed 7 bases at V and 2 bases at J, with 15 bases between. The CDR3 sequence is 15 residues long. The V gene's germline CDR1 is ENHRY and CDR2 SYGVKD. DNA of the CDR3: TGTGCCATCAAATACGACAGGGAGGCCTACAATGAGCAGTTCTTC. Translating gives CAIKYDREAYNEQFF.

The chain has TRBV18 and TRBJ2-2; 8 bases agree with TRBD2. The CDR3 has 17 amino acids. Germline loops: CDR1 KGHSH, CDR2 LQKENI. The V and J ends lost 1 base and 6 bases, in that order; junction bases with no gene match: 10. CDR3 amino acids: CASSPLWRGASPGELFF. The CDR3 DNA reads as TGTGCCAGCTCACCACTCTGGCGGGGGGCCTCCCCCGGGGAGCTGTTTTTT. Looking up the rest from reference TRBV18 and TRBJ2-2 gives the full variable domain: NAGVMQNPRHLVRRRGQEARLRCSPMKGHSHVYWYRQLPEEGLKFMVYLQKENIIDESGMPKERFSAEFPKEGPSILRIQQVVRGDSAAYFCASSPLWRGASPGELFFGEGSRLTVL.

With regard to this clonotype: A much larger clonotype is one base distant, so this may be a read error. The gene calls are TRBV12-3 or TRBV12-4 and TRBJ1-5; 10 bases fit TRBD1. The CDR3 runs to 16 residues. J gave up 3 bases and V 11 bases, and 13 bases lay outside the gene matches. CDR3 nucleotides: TGTGCCGGCACCGGGACAGGGGATGGGGTCAATCAGCCCCAGCATTTT. Translating gives CAGTGTGDGVNQPQHF.

This clonotype was picked up a small number of times. V and J are TRBV28 and TRBJ2-7, with 11 bases matching TRBD2. The CDR3 loop spans 15 amino acids. Trimming removed 5 bases from V and 4 bases from J; junction bases left unmatched: 7. Germline V gene sequence: CDR1 MDHEN, CDR2 SYDVKM. Written as DNA, the CDR3 is TGTGCCAGCAGTGAGCTAGCGGGGGGAGAGTACGAGCAGTACTTC. Translated, it gives CASSELAGGEYEQYF. Filled out from reference TRBV28 and TRBJ2-7, the complete variable domain reads DVKVTQSSRYLVKRTGEKVFLECVQDMDHENMFWYRQDPGLGLRLIYFSYDVKMKEKGDIPEGYSVSREKKERFSLILESASTNQTSMYLCASSELAGGEYEQYFGPGTRLTVT.

This clonotype was detected many times. J is TRBJ2-1 and V is TRBV29-1; D is ambiguous. The CDR3 runs to 13 residues. V dropped 1 base and J dropped 5 bases, with 9 bases sitting between them. Germline V gene sequence: CDR1 SQVTM, CDR2 ANQGSEA. The CDR3 region is CSVEVLRDNEQFF. The CDR3 coding sequence is TGCAGCGTTGAAGTGTTAAGGGACAATGAGCAGTTCTTC.

The V and J genes are TRBV27 and TRBJ1-1; D gene unclear. V was trimmed by 2 bases and J by 5 bases, leaving 9 bases between them. This CDR3 comprises 13 residues. The germline V gene encodes CDR1 MNHEY and CDR2 SMNVEV (reference sequence). The CDR3 sequence is CASSLGYKTEAFF. CDR3 DNA: TGTGCCAGCAGTTTAGGATATAAGACTGAAGCTTTCTTT.

This clonotype was seen many times. The V and J genes are TRBV7-8 and TRBJ2-1; no firm D call. The germline V gene has CDR1 SGHVS and CDR2 FQNEAQ. V gave up 6 bases and J gave up 0 bases, with 12 bases separating them. The CDR3 is made up of 15 amino acids. CDR3 in amino acids: CASSSYPSSYNEQFF. In DNA form, the CDR3 reads TGTGCCAGCAGTTCCTACCCAAGCTCCTACAATGAGCAGTTCTTC.

Note on this clonotype: This may be a read error: a much more frequent sequence differs by one nucleotide. The chain has TRBV5-1 and TRBJ1-6; D perhaps matches TRBD1 (6 bases). This CDR3 region has 17 residues. In germline, CDR1 is SGHRS, CDR2 YFSETQ. Trimming took 2 bases from V and 8 from J, leaving 20 bases between them. CDR3 nucleotide sequence: TGCGCCAGCAGCTTAGAAGGACAGAACCTACCTGATTCACCCCTCCACTTT. This codes for CASSLEGQNLPDSPLHF.

To note about this clonotype: A read error may account for a junction end that differs from germline. The chain uses TRBV6-4 and TRBJ1-2; D might be TRBD1 (6 bases). This CDR3 comprises 13 residues. Per germline, CDR1 MRHNA and CDR2 SNTAGT. DNA for the CDR3: TGTGCCAGCAGTTACTCGTGGGGGCTCGCAGTGGCCTTC. This translates into CASSYSWGLAVAF.

The chain carries TRBV7-9 and TRBJ1-1, with a weak D call TRBD1 (5 bases). This CDR3 comprises 14 residues. V lost 2 bases, J lost 3 bases, and 10 bases lay in between. Germline CDR1 reads SEHNR; CDR2 reads FQNEAQ (reference sequence). The CDR3 nucleotides are TGTGCCAGCAGCTTAAAACAGGTATACACTGAAGCTTTCTTT. Translation: CASSLKQVYTEAFF.

This clonotype appeared many times. The chain joins TRBV4-1 to TRBJ1-5, with 11 bases that match TRBD1. V gave up 1 base and J gave up 6 bases; unmatched junction bases: 5. Per the germline V gene, CDR1 is MGHRA and CDR2 is YSYEKL. This CDR3 has 16 residues. The CDR3 DNA reads as TGCGCCAGCAGCCAAGCCGGACAGGGGGCCATTCAGCCCCAGCATTTT. Its protein is CASSQAGQGAIQPQHF.